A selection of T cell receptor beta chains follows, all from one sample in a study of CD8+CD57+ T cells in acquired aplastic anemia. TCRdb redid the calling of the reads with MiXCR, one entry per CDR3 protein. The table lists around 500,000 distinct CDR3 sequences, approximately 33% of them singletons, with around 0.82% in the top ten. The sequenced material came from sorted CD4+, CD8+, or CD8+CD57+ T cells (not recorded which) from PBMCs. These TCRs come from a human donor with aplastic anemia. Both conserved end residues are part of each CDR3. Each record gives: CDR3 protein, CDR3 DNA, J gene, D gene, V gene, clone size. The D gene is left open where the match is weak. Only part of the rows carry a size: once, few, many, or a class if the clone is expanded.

CASSSGAGAYEQYF | TGTGCCAGCAGCTCCGGGGCAGGGGCGTACGAGCAGTACTTC | TRBJ2-7 | - | TRBV13 | many
CASSALGTLGYTF | TGTGCCAGCAGCGCGTTGGGAACTCTCGGCTACACCTTC | TRBJ1-2 | - | TRBV9 | once
CSARDHRSEAFF | TGCAGTGCTAGAGATCATCGGTCAGAAGCTTTCTTT | TRBJ1-1 | - | TRBV20-1 | -
CSVMTGTNSPLHF | TGCAGCGTTATGACAGGCACAAATTCACCCCTCCACTTT | TRBJ1-6 | - | TRBV29-1 | -
CASAVLGGGGGYTF | TGTGCCAGCGCAGTTTTAGGGGGCGGTGGTGGCTACACCTTC | TRBJ1-2 | TRBD1 | TRBV12-3/TRBV12-4 | -
CASSKLGYEQYF | TGTGCCAGCAGTAAACTAGGCTACGAGCAGTACTTC | TRBJ2-7 | - | TRBV25-1 | many
CSASPGGRNSPLHF | TGCAGTGCTAGCCCAGGGGGACGGAATTCACCCCTCCACTTT | TRBJ1-6 | TRBD1 | TRBV20-1 | -
CASSFPTGLNYGYTF | TGTGCCAGCAGTTTTCCGACAGGCCTTAACTATGGCTACACCTTC | TRBJ1-2 | - | TRBV28 | -
CASSSGTGGRETQYF | TGCGCCAGCAGCTCCGGGACAGGGGGGAGAGAGACCCAGTACTTC | TRBJ2-5 | TRBD1 | TRBV5-1 | -
CASSLDPGMVDTIYF | TGTGCCAGCAGTTTAGATCCGGGTATGGTTGACACCATATATTTT | TRBJ1-3 | - | TRBV12-3/TRBV12-4 | -
CASRRWDASSYNSPLHF | TGTGCCAGCAGAAGATGGGACGCCAGCTCCTATAATTCACCCCTCCACTTT | TRBJ1-6 | - | TRBV6-1 | -
CASSYDVLQGTYEQYF | TGTGCCAGCAGTTACGATGTTTTGCAGGGGACCTACGAGCAGTACTTC | TRBJ2-7 | - | TRBV6-5 | few
CASSQEVSNEQYF | TGCGCCAGCAGCCAAGAGGTGTCAAACGAGCAGTACTTC | TRBJ2-7 | - | TRBV4-3 | many
CATSGWGLAGGVGNEQFF | TGTGCCACCAGTGGATGGGGACTAGCGGGAGGTGTTGGGAATGAGCAGTTCTTC | TRBJ2-1 | TRBD2 | TRBV24-1 | -
CASGENQPQHF | TGTGCCAGCGGCGAAAATCAGCCCCAGCATTTT | TRBJ1-5 | - | TRBV7-9 | many
CSAREGLLAETQYF | TGCAGTGCTAGAGAGGGTTTATTAGCGGAGACCCAGTACTTC | TRBJ2-5 | - | TRBV20-1 | few
CASSWGAPSTDTQYF | TGTGCCAGCAGCTGGGGGGCCCCTAGCACAGATACGCAGTATTTT | TRBJ2-3 | - | TRBV5-4 | -
CASSVSSGANTEAFF | TGTGCCAGCAGCGTAAGTTCGGGGGCTAACACTGAAGCTTTCTTT | TRBJ1-1 | - | TRBV9 | -
CASSLGTSQAKNIQYF | TGTGCCAGCAGCTTGGGGACTAGTCAGGCCAAAAACATTCAGTACTTC | TRBJ2-4 | TRBD2 | TRBV25-1 | -
CSGGAKFF | TGCAGCGGGGGGGCGAAGTTCTTC | TRBJ2-1 | - | TRBV29-1 | -
CASSLRTVPLEKLFF | TGTGCCAGCAGCTTGAGGACAGTTCCACTTGAAAAACTGTTTTTT | TRBJ1-4 | - | TRBV7-3 | many
CASSLPQGEAFF | TGTGCCAGCAGCCTACCACAAGGGGAAGCTTTCTTT | TRBJ1-1 | - | TRBV7-8 | many
CASSKQGYEQFF | TGTGCCAGCAGCAAGCAGGGCTATGAGCAGTTCTTC | TRBJ2-1 | - | TRBV7-2 | few
CASSYPEVKSESPLHF | TGTGCCAGCAGTTACCCAGAAGTAAAGTCCGAATCACCCCTCCACTTT | TRBJ1-6 | - | TRBV6-5 | -
CSVGATVNTGELFF | TGCAGCGTGGGAGCGACAGTGAACACCGGGGAGCTGTTTTTT | TRBJ2-2 | - | TRBV29-1 | -
CSVVGQLNYGYTF | TGCAGCGTCGTGGGACAGCTTAACTATGGCTACACCTTC | TRBJ1-2 | TRBD1 | TRBV29-1 | -
CASSPLLSGGGSYNEQFF | TGTGCCAGCTCACCACTACTCAGCGGGGGAGGTTCCTACAATGAGCAGTTCTTC | TRBJ2-1 | TRBD2 | TRBV18 | few
CASSEDNVRGSPLHF | TGTGCCAGCAGTGAAGACAACGTGCGTGGTTCACCCCTCCACTTT | TRBJ1-6 | - | TRBV6-1 | many
CASSLRTAYNSPLHF | TGCGCCAGCAGCTTGAGGACAGCTTATAATTCACCCCTCCACTTT | TRBJ1-6 | - | TRBV5-1 | many
CASSWGDGEQFF | TGCGCCAGCAGCTGGGGGGATGGTGAGCAGTTCTTC | TRBJ2-1 | - | TRBV5-1 | -
CATLLGWNYGYTF | TGTGCCACCCTACTAGGCTGGAACTATGGCTACACCTTC | TRBJ1-2 | - | TRBV6-1 | many
CASSDRDRDSVIQYF | TGTGCCAGTAGTGATCGGGACAGGGATTCTGTCATTCAGTACTTC | TRBJ2-4 | TRBD1 | TRBV19 | few
CASSIGPRGRRDQPQHF | TGTGCCAGTAGTATAGGTCCCAGAGGCAGGCGAGATCAGCCCCAGCATTTT | TRBJ1-5 | - | TRBV19 | -
CASSLFAGSGQPQHF | TGTGCCAGCAGCTTGTTTGCGGGGTCCGGGCAGCCCCAGCATTTT | TRBJ1-5 | - | TRBV5-8 | -
CASRATGTGVGETQYF | TGTGCCAGCAGAGCAACCGGGACAGGGGTTGGAGAGACCCAGTACTTC | TRBJ2-5 | TRBD1 | TRBV2 | many
CASSYTPFGGASLEQYF | TGTGCCAGCAGTTATACGCCTTTCGGGGGAGCCTCTCTCGAGCAGTACTTC | TRBJ2-7 | - | TRBV6-2/TRBV6-3 | few
CASSQEIGLAGGELFF | TGCGCCAGCAGCCAAGAGATAGGCCTAGCTGGCGGGGAGCTGTTTTTT | TRBJ2-2 | - | TRBV4-3 | -
CASSQDRDKSYGYTF | TGCGCCAGCAGCCAAGATCGGGACAAGTCCTATGGCTACACCTTC | TRBJ1-2 | - | TRBV4-1 | -
CASFRDRTSHIDQPQHF | TGTGCCAGCTTTCGGGACAGGACCAGTCATATTGATCAGCCCCAGCATTTT | TRBJ1-5 | TRBD1 | TRBV6-1 | once
CASSLGLAVNTGELFF | TGTGCCAGCAGCTTAGGGCTAGCGGTCAACACCGGGGAGCTGTTTTTT | TRBJ2-2 | TRBD2 | TRBV7-4 | many
CASSPTRTGLSYGYTF | TGTGCCAGCAGCCCAACCAGGACAGGTCTCTCCTATGGCTACACCTTC | TRBJ1-2 | TRBD1 | TRBV7-9 | many
CAWSAGLGNTIYF | TGTGCCTGGAGTGCAGGCCTGGGGAACACCATATATTTT | TRBJ1-3 | - | TRBV25-1 | -
CASSVVGGARNTEAFF | TGTGCCAGCAGCGTAGTTGGAGGGGCTAGAAACACTGAAGCTTTCTTT | TRBJ1-1 | - | TRBV9 | -
CASSLDRINQPQHF | TGTGCCAGCAGCTTGGACAGAATCAATCAGCCCCAGCATTTT | TRBJ1-5 | - | TRBV5-5 | -
CASSLVRNYGYTF | TGTGCCAGCAGCTTGGTACGTAACTATGGCTACACCTTC | TRBJ1-2 | - | TRBV5-6 | many
CASSLGGGGDQPQHF | TGTGCCAGCAGCTTGGGCGGGGGAGGAGATCAGCCCCAGCATTTT | TRBJ1-5 | - | TRBV5-4 | -
CASSETGLGNEQFF | TGTGCCAGCAGCGAGACAGGGCTCGGTAATGAGCAGTTCTTC | TRBJ2-1 | TRBD1 | TRBV9 | few
CASSYGYEQYF | TGTGCCAGCAGTTACGGTTACGAGCAGTACTTC | TRBJ2-7 | - | TRBV12-3/TRBV12-4 | many
CSSQGTNEQFF | TGCAGCTCCCAGGGAACCAATGAGCAGTTCTTC | TRBJ2-1 | - | TRBV29-1 | -
CASSLPMSNSYGYTF | TGCGCCAGCAGCCTTCCTATGAGCAACTCGTATGGCTACACCTTC | TRBJ1-2 | - | TRBV5-1 | few
CASSATFEGHLNYGYTF | TGTGCCAGCAGTGCCACCTTTGAGGGACATCTCAACTATGGCTACACCTTC | TRBJ1-2 | - | TRBV25-1 | -
CSARMLAGGRETQYF | TGCAGTGCTAGGATGCTAGCGGGGGGCAGGGAGACCCAGTACTTC | TRBJ2-5 | TRBD2 | TRBV20-1 | few
CATQKLVGPHEQYF | TGTGCCACCCAGAAGTTGGTTGGGCCCCACGAGCAGTACTTC | TRBJ2-7 | - | TRBV15 | many
CASSIDGVWEAFF | TGTGCCAGCAGCATAGACGGGGTTTGGGAAGCTTTCTTT | TRBJ1-1 | - | TRBV7-6 | few